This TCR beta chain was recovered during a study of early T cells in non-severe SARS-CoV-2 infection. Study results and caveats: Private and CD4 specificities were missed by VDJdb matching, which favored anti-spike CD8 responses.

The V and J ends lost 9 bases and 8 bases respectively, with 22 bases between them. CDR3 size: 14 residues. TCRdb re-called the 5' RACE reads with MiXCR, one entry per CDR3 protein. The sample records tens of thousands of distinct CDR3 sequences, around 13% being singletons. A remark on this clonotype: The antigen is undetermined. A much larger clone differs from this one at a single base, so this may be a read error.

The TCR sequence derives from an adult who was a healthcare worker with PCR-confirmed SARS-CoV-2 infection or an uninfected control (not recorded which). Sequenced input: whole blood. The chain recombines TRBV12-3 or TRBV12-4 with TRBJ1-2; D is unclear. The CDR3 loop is CARSKNIAMEGYTF. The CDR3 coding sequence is TGTGCCAGAAGTAAGAACATAGCTATGGAGGGCTACACCTTC.